The sample holds many counts of the clone carrying this T cell receptor (beta chain). V was clipped by 3 bases and J by 3 bases; unmatched bases: 4. CDR3 size: 15 residues. Germline V gene sequence: CDR1 SNHLY, CDR2 FYNNEI. Primed by a sample-barcoded 5' primer and a J-beta primer mix, a second PCR proceeded for 7 to 11 cycles. TCRdb re-called the 5' RACE reads with MiXCR, one entry per CDR3 protein. This table holds over 550,000 distinct CDR3 sequences, less than 35% found once. This specimen comes from a study of blood T cells in healthy people across ages. Sequencing used blood. The sequence was collected from a woman aged 80 or older in good health. V is TRBV2 and J is TRBJ2-7, with TRBD2 matching 11 bases. The CDR3: CASSEGTSGVYEQYF. The CDR3, as DNA: TGTGCCAGCAGTGAGGGGACTAGCGGAGTCTACGAGCAGTACTTC.